A selection of T cell receptor beta chains follows, all from one sample in a study of CD8 T cells in ankylosing spondylitis. TCRdb fed the 5' RACE reads into MiXCR, producing one record per CDR3 protein. The sample lists approximately 350,000 distinct CDR3 sequences, 20% to 25% occurring once. What was sequenced was blood, either unsorted or a sorted T cell fraction (not recorded which). The receptors were sampled from a male donor with ankylosing spondylitis or in good health (not recorded which). Both conserved end residues are part of each CDR3. The D gene is left open where the match is weak. Rows may omit the clone size; those that give it use once, few, many or a size class.

v_call: TRBV6-5; clone_size: .; j_call: TRBJ2-1; d_call: TRBD2; cdr3_aa: CASSYNSGDEQFF; cdr3_nt: TGTGCCAGCAGTTACAATAGCGGGGATGAGCAGTTCTTC
v_call: TRBV29-1; clone_size: .; j_call: TRBJ2-4; d_call: .; cdr3_aa: CSVLAQTDSKNIQYF; cdr3_nt: TGCAGCGTTTTGGCACAGACCGATTCCAAAAACATTCAGTACTTC
v_call: TRBV12-3/TRBV12-4; clone_size: few; j_call: TRBJ2-7; d_call: .; cdr3_aa: CASRLQESYEQYF; cdr3_nt: TGTGCCAGCAGGCTCCAGGAGTCCTACGAGCAGTACTTC
v_call: TRBV20-1; clone_size: .; j_call: TRBJ1-5; d_call: TRBD1; cdr3_aa: CSARDRRFDSNQPQHF; cdr3_nt: TGCAGTGCTCGGGACAGACGATTCGATAGCAATCAGCCCCAGCATTTT
v_call: TRBV3-1; clone_size: .; j_call: TRBJ2-7; d_call: TRBD1; cdr3_aa: CASCQGWSGGYEQYF; cdr3_nt: TGTGCCAGCTGCCAAGGTTGGTCAGGGGGCTACGAGCAGTACTTC
v_call: TRBV11-2; clone_size: .; j_call: TRBJ2-2; d_call: TRBD1; cdr3_aa: CASGPGDRNTGELFF; cdr3_nt: TGTGCCAGCGGTCCAGGGGACAGGAACACCGGGGAGCTGTTTTTT
v_call: TRBV10-3; clone_size: few; j_call: TRBJ1-2; d_call: .; cdr3_aa: CAIRTGNYGYTF; cdr3_nt: TGTGCCATCAGAACAGGGAACTATGGCTACACCTTC
v_call: TRBV7-9; clone_size: .; j_call: TRBJ2-5; d_call: TRBD2; cdr3_aa: CASSLSGGLETQYF; cdr3_nt: TGTGCCAGCAGCTTGAGCGGGGGTTTGGAGACCCAGTACTTC
v_call: TRBV6-4; clone_size: .; j_call: TRBJ2-2; d_call: .; cdr3_aa: CASSQGTTGELFF; cdr3_nt: TGTGCCAGCAGCCAGGGTACCACCGGGGAGCTGTTTTTT
v_call: TRBV6-1; clone_size: once; j_call: TRBJ2-1; d_call: .; cdr3_aa: CASSEQQGGWDEQFF; cdr3_nt: TGTGCCAGCAGTGAACAACAGGGGGGGTGGGATGAGCAGTTCTTC